The clone carrying this T cell receptor (beta chain) was seen at least ten times. As yet, its antigen is unknown. The sample comes from a study of human T cells and chemical hapten exposure. Study-level results: Sensitizing with DPC caused no change in TCRs above 1 in 1000 frequency.

As for time point: patch test 3, about 24 weeks after DPC sensitization. Documented treatment: therapeutic diphenylcyclopropenone sensitization with weekly scalp DPC. Those who donated were patients with alopecia, 18 to 70 years of age, and suitable for DPC. TCRdb reprocessed the RACE reads via MiXCR and lists one record per CDR3 protein. The table shows about 71,000 distinct CDR3 sequences, with around 10% occurring only once. V dropped 1 base and J dropped 7; count of bases not matched to a gene: 7. CDR3 length equals 15 residues. CDR1 DFQATT and CDR2 SNEGSKA come from the germline V gene (reference sequence).

The chain is built from TRBV20-1 and TRBJ2-2, with 9 bases aligning to TRBD2. The receptor was derived from a woman in her fifties or sixties with alopecia areata. Some clones in this sample may be carry-over from other donors' samples. Material: whole blood, obtained in connection with sensitization to the hapten diphenylcyclopropenone (DPC). CDR3 sequence: CSARGGTSIHGELFF. CDR3 nucleotides: TGCAGTGCTAGAGGCGGGACTAGCATTCACGGGGAGCTGTTTTTT.